Described below is a single T cell receptor beta chain sequence and its context. These data originate in a study of blood T cell repertoires in COVID-19. Study in general: PBMCs, B-cell-depleted T cells, or T cells provided the cDNA or gDNA that made up the material.

Original handling: Using reference gene primer amplification, nucleated cell counts were estimated. Clones were read by immunoSEQ multiplex PCR, and TCRdb kept only the in-frame ones, dropping some. V and J calls and clone size are given by that table; D and trimming were obtained from the DNA. Of fewer than 300,000 clones listed, approximately 91% were seen once; the top ten hold around 2%. Trimming stripped 7 bases from V and 5 bases from J, with 17 bases between. The CDR3 consists of 15 residues. Germline lookup yields CDR1 SNHLY and CDR2 FYNNEI. Patients from Seattle were sampled longitudinally, starting during active infection.

The sequenced sample consisted of peripheral blood. The sequence came from a young woman with COVID-19, enrolled during active disease. The rearrangement joins TRBV2 to TRBJ1-4; D may be TRBD1 (5 bases). The CDR3: CASTLERAGNEKLFF. The CDR3 coding sequence is TGTGCCAGCACCCTTGAAAGGGCAGGGAATGAAAAACTGTTTTTT.